This record looks at one TCR beta chain sequence and its context. Its specificity is not known. The data are from a study of cytotoxic CD8 clonotypes in ibrutinib-treated CLL. Findings and limits, study-wide: T-cell clonality at baseline went above that of age-matched healthy donors and rose and fell with circulating CD8+ T-cell counts.

The V and J ends lost 2 bases and 6 bases, in that order; junction bases with no gene match: 7. The germline CDR1 and CDR2 sequences are ENHRY and SYGVKD. The CDR3 is made up of 16 amino acids. Method: immunoSEQ multiplex PCR; TCRdb's copy keeps in-frame clones and lacks some. The sample records about 130,000 clones, roughly 80% being singletons. The rearrangement uses TRBV10-3 and TRBJ1-6; 7 bases fit TRBD1. The TCR originated in a human donor with chronic lymphocytic leukemia. The input for sequencing was PBMCs, taken after 24 months of ibrutinib treatment. The CDR3 region has the DNA TGTGCCATCAGTGAGGGACAGGTAAATGGTAATTCACCCCTCCACTTT. This sequence encodes CAISEGQVNGNSPLHF.